These T cell receptor beta chains were read from a single sample in a study of cytomegalovirus exposure and HLA in healthy donors. Repertoires were generated with immunoSEQ multiplex PCR, while TCRdb's copy carries only in-frame clones and drops some. Here the sample table reports more than 65,000 clones. The sequencing input was PBMCs. These receptors were taken from a man in his forties or fifties in good health and CMV-seronegative. Both conserved end residues are part of each CDR3. Fields, in order: V gene, J gene, CDR3 length, D gene, CDR3 protein, CDR3 DNA. A D gene is named only where the DNA matches it firmly.

TRBV29-1	TRBJ2-1	13	TRBD2	CSVATSGGNEQFF	TGCAGCGTTGCTACTAGCGGGGGCAATGAGCAGTTCTTC
TRBV5-1	TRBJ1-6	16	.	CASSPRGTAPGSPLHF	TGCGCCAGCAGCCCTAGGGGGACGGCCCCCGGTTCACCCCTCCACTTT
TRBV2	TRBJ1-5	14	.	CASTAKYSNQPQHF	TGTGCCAGCACCGCTAAGTATAGCAATCAGCCCCAGCATTTT
TRBV25-1	TRBJ2-7	13	.	CASNSWGTYEQYF	TGTGCCAGCAACTCCTGGGGCACCTACGAGCAGTACTTC
TRBV9	TRBJ2-1	16	TRBD2	CASSVDKRGTHNEQFF	TGTGCCAGCAGCGTAGACAAGCGGGGGACTCACAATGAGCAGTTCTTC
TRBV30	TRBJ1-1	14	.	CAWSSMGRNTEAFF	TGTGCCTGGAGTAGTATGGGCAGGAACACTGAAGCTTTCTTT
TRBV2	TRBJ2-5	16	.	CASSEAGSRFQETQYF	TGTGCCAGCAGTGAGGCAGGATCACGTTTCCAAGAGACCCAGTACTTC
TRBV20-1	TRBJ1-2	10	.	CSARREGYTF	TGCAGTGCTAGAAGAGAAGGCTACACCTTC
TRBV6-4	TRBJ1-2	15	.	CASSDSMRGGIGYTF	TGTGCCAGCAGTGACTCCATGAGGGGGGGCATCGGCTACACCTTC
TRBV28	TRBJ1-2	11	.	CASSQDYGYTF	TGTGCCAGCAGCCAGGATTATGGCTACACCTTC
TRBV9	TRBJ1-2	13	.	CASSVGLNYGYTF	TGTGCCAGCAGCGTGGGACTAAACTATGGCTACACCTTC
TRBV6-5	TRBJ1-5	14	TRBD1	CASSRTGIDQPQHF	TGTGCCAGCAGCCGGACAGGGATCGATCAGCCCCAGCATTTT
TRBV6-1	TRBJ2-7	13	.	CASSEQGNYEQYF	TGTGCCAGCAGTGAACAGGGGAACTACGAGCAGTACTTC
TRBV2	TRBJ1-6	14	TRBD1	CASSMRTGDSPLHF	TGTGCCAGCTCCATGCGGACAGGGGACTCACCCCTCCACTTT
TRBV6-5	TRBJ2-7	13	TRBD2	CASSTGGPYEQYF	TGTGCCAGCTCCACGGGAGGACCCTACGAGCAGTACTTC